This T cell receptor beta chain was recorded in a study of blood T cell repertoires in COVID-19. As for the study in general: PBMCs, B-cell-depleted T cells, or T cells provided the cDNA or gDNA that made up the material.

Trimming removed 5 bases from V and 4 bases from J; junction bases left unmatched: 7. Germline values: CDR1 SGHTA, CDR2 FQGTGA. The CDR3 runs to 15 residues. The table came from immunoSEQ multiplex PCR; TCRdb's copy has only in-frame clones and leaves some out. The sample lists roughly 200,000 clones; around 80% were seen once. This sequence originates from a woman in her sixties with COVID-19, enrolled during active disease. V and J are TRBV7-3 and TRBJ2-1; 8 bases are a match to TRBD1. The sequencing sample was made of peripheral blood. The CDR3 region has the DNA TGTGCCAGCAGCCTCGGACAGGGAATGTACAATGAGCAGTTCTTC. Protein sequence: CASSLGQGMYNEQFF.